This section outlines one TCR beta chain sequence together with its context. In germline, CDR1 is SEHNR, CDR2 FQNEAQ (reference sequence). The length of the CDR3 is 15 residues. V was trimmed by 1 base and J by 5 bases, leaving 12 bases between them. This sample was taken from a study of CD8 T cells in Susac syndrome. With random hexamers, reverse transcription was performed on roughly 0.5 to 1 ug of RNA. Amplification of TCR beta CDR3 used immunoSEQ multiplex PCR across 54 Vbeta and 13 Jbeta. Each CDR3 protein is one row after TCRdb ran MiXCR on the immunoSEQ multiplex PCR reads. The table lists approximately 50,000 distinct CDR3 sequences, 95% of them singletons.

What was sequenced was CD8+ T cells from PBMCs. The gene calls are TRBV7-9 and TRBJ2-1, with D maybe TRBD2 (6 bases). The sequence was obtained from a human donor with Susac syndrome. In DNA form, the CDR3 reads TGTGCCAGCAGCTTAGGAGCGGGTACACACAATGAGCAGTTCTTC. It yields the protein CASSLGAGTHNEQFF.